The next 23 T cell receptor beta chains were all read from a single sample in a study of long-term antiretroviral therapy in people with HIV. With survey level as its setting, the immunoSEQ assay was v3.0. Sequencing used immunoSEQ multiplex PCR; TCRdb keeps in-frame clones, though not all of them. The sample has about 27,000 clones; 65% to 85% are singletons. This sample comprised unsorted PBMCs, obtained 0.8 years before starting antiretroviral therapy. The receptor set was obtained from a man in his late teens or twenties with HIV.

CDR3 DNA sequence: TGTGCCAGCTCCCCGGACAGCAGATACTATTACTATGGCTACACCTTC. Amino acids: CASSPDSRYYYYGYTF. The genes are TRBV18 and TRBJ1-2; weak D call: TRBD1 (6 bases). Germline V gene lookup returns CDR1 KGHSH and CDR2 LQKENI. The CDR3 spans 16 residues. Deletions cut 6 bases from V and 3 bases from J, with 20 bases between.

V and J are TRBV2 and TRBJ1-4; the D gene is possibly TRBD1 (5 bases). Trimming took off 3 bases at V and 7 bases at J, with 12 bases between the two ends. The CDR3 has 14 residues. The germline gives CDR1 SNHLY, CDR2 FYNNEI. Written as DNA, the CDR3 is TGTGCCAGCAGTGATAGAATAAGGGGTGAAAAACTGTTTTTT. This gives the protein CASSDRIRGEKLFF.

The chain carries TRBV29-1 and TRBJ2-7; 9 nucleotides agree with TRBD1. The CDR3 is 15 residues long. With 2 bases clipped from V and 3 bases from J, the junction kept 8 bases outside the gene matches. In germline, CDR1 is SQVTM, CDR2 ANQGSEA. The CDR3 region is CSVELSGQGHYEQYF. The CDR3 DNA sequence: TGCAGCGTTGAATTGAGTGGACAGGGGCACTACGAGCAGTACTTC.

This clone is a singleton in its sample. This sequence joins TRBV5-1 and TRBJ1-1; TRBD1 might be the D (6 bases). Germline CDR1 reads SGHRS; CDR2 reads YFSETQ. CDR3 size: 14 residues. The V end was cut by 2 bases, the J end by 6 bases, with 14 bases between. CDR3 sequence (DNA): TGCGCCAGCAGCTTCTTACAGGGTACTGCTGAAGCTTTCTTT. This translates into CASSFLQGTAEAFF.

This chain connects TRBV11-3 to TRBJ2-1, with 9 bases lining up with TRBD2. The V gene's germline CDR1 is SGHNT and CDR2 YENEEA. The CDR3 totals 14 residues. V shed 5 bases, J shed 5 bases, and the junction held 4 bases outside the gene matches. The CDR3 region has the DNA TGTGCCAGCAGCCCAGGGACTAGCAACAATGAGCAGTTCTTC. This sequence encodes CASSPGTSNNEQFF.

The chain employs TRBV19 and TRBJ2-2; D may be TRBD2 (6 bases). V was trimmed by 1 base and J by 7 bases, leaving 10 bases between them. The CDR3 is 14 amino acids. Germline V lookup: CDR1 LNHDA, CDR2 SQIVND (reference sequence). Here the CDR3 reads CASSIAGGFGELFF. DNA of the CDR3: TGTGCCAGTAGTATAGCTGGGGGGTTCGGGGAGCTGTTTTTT.

The chain is built from TRBV5-4 and TRBJ2-7, with TRBD2 matching 9 bases. Per germline, CDR1 SGHNT and CDR2 YYREEE (reference sequence). The CDR3 is made up of 16 amino acids. Unmatched junction bases numbered 8, after V lost 0 bases and J lost 4 bases. The CDR3, as DNA: TGTGCCAGCAGCTTGGCCAATAGCGGGAGTATTTACGAGCAGTACTTC. Translation gives CASSLANSGSIYEQYF. The entire variable domain, with the rest obtained from reference TRBV5-4 and TRBJ2-7, is as follows: ETGVTQSPTHLIKTRGQQVTLRCSSQSGHNTVSWYQQALGQGPQFIFQYYREEENGRGNFPPRFSGLQFPNYSSELNVNALELDDSALYLCASSLANSGSIYEQYFGPGTRLTVT.

The chain employs TRBV27 and TRBJ2-5, with D perhaps matching TRBD1 (6 bases). Per the germline V gene, CDR1 is MNHEY and CDR2 is SMNVEV (reference sequence). V dropped 1 base and J dropped 5 bases, with 14 bases sitting between them. The CDR3 totals 15 residues. In DNA, the CDR3 is TGTGCCAGCAGTTTATGGGGGACATCGTTCGAGACCCAGTACTTC. This translates into CASSLWGTSFETQYF.

The chain couples TRBV18 to TRBJ2-5, with a weak D call TRBD1 (6 bases). CDR3 length: 15 amino acids. Trimming pared 4 bases from V and 5 bases from J, leaving 17 bases between. Germline CDR1 reads KGHSH; CDR2 reads LQKENI. CDR3 sequence: CASSRLWTARETQYF. CDR3 sequence (DNA): TGTGCCAGCTCACGACTGTGGACAGCCCGGGAGACCCAGTACTTC. The complete variable domain, with remaining parts taken from reference TRBV18 and TRBJ2-5, reads NAGVMQNPRHLVRRRGQEARLRCSPMKGHSHVYWYRQLPEEGLKFMVYLQKENIIDESGMPKERFSAEFPKEGPSILRIQQVVRGDSAAYFCASSRLWTARETQYFGPGTRLLVL.

The chain recombines TRBV5-6 with TRBJ2-2; 7 bases fit TRBD2. J lost 6 bases, V lost 4 bases, and 3 bases had no gene match. The CDR3 is 13 amino acids. Germline V lookup: CDR1 SGHDT, CDR2 YYEEEE. CDR3 protein: CASSLGGAGELFF. CDR3 sequence (DNA): TGTGCCAGCAGCCTGGGGGGGGCCGGGGAGCTGTTTTTT.

This CDR3 is CASSPPGWGSTDTQYF. The CDR3 nucleotides read TGCGCCAGCAGCCCCCCCGGGTGGGGAAGCACAGATACGCAGTATTTT. This chain uses TRBV5-1 with TRBJ2-3; D gene uncertain. The V gene's germline CDR1 is SGHRS and CDR2 YFSETQ. Trimming removed 4 bases from V and 0 bases from J, with 15 bases in between. The length of the CDR3 is 16 residues. Filled out from reference TRBV5-1 and TRBJ2-3, the complete variable domain reads KAGVTQTPRYLIKTRGQQVTLSCSPISGHRSVSWYQQTPGQGLQFLFEYFSETQRNKGNFPGRFSGRQFSNSRSEMNVSTLELGDSALYLCASSPPGWGSTDTQYFGPGTRLTVL.

The J gene is TRBJ2-7, the V gene TRBV7-2; 11 nucleotides line up with TRBD1. From germline, CDR1 is SGHTA and CDR2 FQGNSA. The junction had 9 bases not matched to a gene; V was cut back by 3 bases and J by 2 bases. This CDR3 has 17 amino acids. The CDR3 reads CASSFEAGTGGTYEQYF. Written as DNA, the CDR3 is TGTGCCAGCAGCTTTGAAGCCGGGACAGGGGGGACCTACGAGCAGTACTTC.

V usage is TRBV4-1 and J usage is TRBJ2-7; the match to TRBD1 covers 8 bases. V lost 0 bases to trimming and J lost 2 bases; unmatched junction nucleotides: 0. The CDR3 sequence is 14 residues long. Germline CDR1 reads MGHRA; CDR2 reads YSYEKL. This CDR3 reads CASSQEQGAYEQYF. CDR3 DNA: TGCGCCAGCAGCCAAGAACAGGGGGCCTACGAGCAGTACTTC.

The chain uses TRBV11-2 and TRBJ2-7; 7 bases agree with TRBD1. Germline V gene data show CDR1 as SGHAT and CDR2 as FQNNGV. This CDR3 spans 13 amino acids. The ends lost 4 bases at V and 6 bases at J; junction bases unmatched: 6. The CDR3 DNA reads TGTGCCAGCAGCTCCATGGGGACAGCCGAGCAGTACTTC. This sequence encodes CASSSMGTAEQYF.

V usage is TRBV5-4 and J usage is TRBJ2-5; 9 bases line up with TRBD1. This CDR3 has 16 residues. V shed 3 bases, J shed 5 bases, and the junction held 11 bases outside the gene matches. CDR1 and CDR2 from the germline V gene are SGHNT and YYREEE (reference sequence). DNA of the CDR3: TGTGCCAGCAGCTGGGGGACAGGGCTCTTCGGGGAGACCCAGTACTTC. Amino acids: CASSWGTGLFGETQYF.

The chain carries TRBV30 and TRBJ1-5; no clear D. The V gene lost 3 bases and the J gene lost 6 bases, with 9 bases spanning the gap. CDR1 is GTSNPN and CDR2 is SVGIG in the germline V gene (reference sequence). The CDR3 extends over 12 amino acids. CDR3 sequence (DNA): TGTGCCTGGAGAGTAGGTAGTCAGCCCCAGCATTTT. It translates to CAWRVGSQPQHF.

This clone was counted between two and nine times. V is TRBV19 and J is TRBJ2-2; D remains unclear. V was cut by 10 bases and J by 6 bases, with 15 bases left in between. Germline loops: CDR1 LNHDA, CDR2 SQIVND (reference sequence). This CDR3 has 13 amino acids. The CDR3 is CATPGRLAGELFF. CDR3 nucleotide sequence: TGTGCCACCCCCGGGCGGCTGGCCGGGGAGCTGTTTTTT.

The chain couples TRBV10-2 to TRBJ1-2; the D gene is possibly TRBD1 (6 bases). The CDR3 extends over 12 amino acids. Germline CDR1 WSHSY, CDR2 SAAADI. Trimming removed 7 bases from V and 6 bases from J, with 12 bases in between. CDR3 residues: CASNQGLNGYTF. CDR3 bases: TGCGCCAGCAATCAGGGGCTTAATGGCTACACCTTC.

J is TRBJ2-7 and V is TRBV6-6, with 10 bases that match TRBD1. This CDR3 is 15 amino acids long. V lost 2 bases to trimming and J lost 5 bases; unmatched junction nucleotides: 6. CDR1 is MNHNY, CDR2 SVGAGI, per germline (reference sequence). CDR3 protein: CASSYDGDRGDEQYF. DNA of the CDR3: TGTGCCAGCAGTTACGACGGGGACAGGGGAGACGAGCAGTACTTC.

This chain connects TRBV7-2 to TRBJ2-5; D perhaps matches TRBD2 (6 bases). This CDR3 has 15 residues. CDR1 is SGHTA and CDR2 is FQGNSA in the germline V gene. V was clipped by 6 bases and J by 2 bases, with 16 bases between them. CDR3 loop: CASSRSGRQQETQYF. The CDR3 DNA follows: TGTGCCAGCAGTCGAAGTGGGAGGCAACAAGAGACCCAGTACTTC.

The chain employs TRBV30 and TRBJ1-1; D remains ambiguous. Looked up from germline, CDR1 is GTSNPN and CDR2 is SVGIG (reference sequence). V gave up 3 bases and J gave up 0 bases, with 11 bases separating them. The CDR3 runs 14 residues. The DNA of the CDR3 is TGTGCCTGGAGACCAGGCCTTATGAACACTGAAGCTTTCTTT. Translating gives CAWRPGLMNTEAFF. Filled out from reference TRBV30 and TRBJ1-1, the complete variable domain reads SQTIHQWPATLVQPVGSPLSLECTVEGTSNPNLYWYRQAAGRGLQLLFYSVGIGQISSEVPQNLSASRPQDRQFILSSKKLLLSDSGFYLCAWRPGLMNTEAFFGQGTRLTVV.

The chain uses TRBV7-2 and TRBJ2-3, with D tentatively TRBD1 or TRBD2 (5 bases each). The CDR3 covers 15 residues. Trimming pared 3 bases from V and 1 base from J, leaving 11 bases between. Per germline, CDR1 SGHTA and CDR2 FQGNSA. The CDR3 is CASSFRDPGTDTQYF. The CDR3 nucleotides read TGTGCCAGCAGCTTCCGGGACCCTGGCACAGATACGCAGTATTTT.

This clone is a singleton in its sample. J is TRBJ2-7 and V is TRBV19, with a weak D call TRBD1 (5 bases). V was clipped by 5 bases and J by 0 bases, with 14 bases between them. In germline, CDR1 is LNHDA, CDR2 SQIVND (reference sequence). The length of the CDR3 is 15 residues. The CDR3, as DNA: TGTGCCAGTAGTCCAGGGTACAATCCCTCCTACGAGCAGTACTTC. This encodes CASSPGYNPSYEQYF.